The entry below gives a single TCR beta chain sequence along with its context. This specimen comes from a study of blood T cell repertoires in COVID-19. The method was immunoSEQ multiplex PCR; TCRdb's version includes in-frame clones alone and lacks a portion of them. The sample consists of 200,000 to 300,000 clones, around four fifths of them appearing once. V dropped 8 bases and J dropped 0 bases, with 11 bases sitting between them. CDR1 is MDHEN, CDR2 SYDVKM, per germline. CDR3 length: 13 residues. Sequenced material: peripheral blood. The source is a man aged 55 to 69 with acute or convalescent COVID-19. The rearrangement uses TRBV28 and TRBJ2-7, with D possibly being TRBD1 (6 bases). The CDR3 region is CASCSGDSYEQYF. The CDR3 bases are TGTGCCAGCTGCTCAGGGGACTCCTACGAGCAGTACTTC.